The 25 T cell receptor beta chains given below trace back to one sample, sequenced in a study of Graves' ophthalmopathy and Graves' hyperthyroidism. TCR beta CDR3 amplification used RNA transcripts. First-round RT-PCR with HTBI primers preceded a second-round multiplex PCR. TCRdb reanalysed the multiplex PCR reads using MiXCR and keeps one entry per CDR3 protein. Of 650,000 to 900,000 distinct CDR3 sequences listed, 35% to 50% are singletons. Sequenced: peripheral blood. The receptors come from an adult man with Graves' ophthalmopathy.

This clonotype was recorded a few times. This chain connects TRBV20-1 to TRBJ2-5, with a weak D call TRBD2 (6 bases). The germline V gene has CDR1 DFQATT and CDR2 SNEGSKA (reference sequence). CDR3 length equals 11 residues. The ends were cut back, 6 bases at V and 4 bases at J, with 9 bases in the middle. CDR3 sequence: CSADGRETQYF. DNA of the CDR3: TGCAGTGCCGACGGGAGAGAGACCCAGTACTTC.

This clonotype was seen a handful of times. The chain has TRBV7-9 and TRBJ1-5; tentative D call: TRBD1 (6 bases). CDR1 SEHNR and CDR2 FQNEAQ come from the germline V gene (reference sequence). V shed 5 bases and J shed 1 base, with 15 bases lying between them. The CDR3 totals 16 residues. The CDR3 is CASSKGGAGSNQPQHF. CDR3 bases: TGTGCCAGCAGCAAGGGGGGGGCTGGAAGCAATCAGCCCCAGCATTTT.

The V gene is TRBV7-2, the J gene TRBJ1-5; 8 bases align to TRBD1. This CDR3 contains 15 residues. V gave up 4 bases and J gave up 3 bases; unmatched junction bases: 5. Germline V gene lookup returns CDR1 SGHTA and CDR2 FQGNSA. The CDR3 is CASSSQDRVNQPQHF. The CDR3 DNA reads as TGTGCCAGCAGCTCCCAGGACAGGGTCAATCAGCCCCAGCATTTT.

The genes are TRBV7-9 and TRBJ2-7; tentatively, D is TRBD1 or TRBD2 (5 bases each). V was shortened by 0 bases and J by 5 bases, with 11 bases between the two germline ends. The CDR3 is 14 amino acids. Germline V gene data show CDR1 as SEHNR and CDR2 as FQNEAQ (reference sequence). CDR3 nucleotides: TGTGCCAGCAGCTTAGCAGAGGGGCGCCACGAGCAGTACTTC. Translation gives CASSLAEGRHEQYF.

This chain connects TRBV15 to TRBJ2-5; D is perhaps TRBD2 (5 bases). The germline V gene encodes CDR1 LNHNV and CDR2 YYDKDF (reference sequence). The CDR3 is 14 residues long. V was clipped by 0 bases and J by 3 bases, with 8 bases between them. The CDR3: CATSRDNGEETQYF. The CDR3 nucleotides are TGTGCCACCAGCAGAGATAACGGGGAAGAGACCCAGTACTTC.

The J gene is TRBJ2-7, the V gene TRBV20-1; 9 bases map to TRBD2. The length of the CDR3 is 12 residues. Germline V lookup: CDR1 DFQATT, CDR2 SNEGSKA (reference sequence). V lost 6 bases and J lost 3; bases outside the gene matches: 3. The CDR3 spells CSASSGNYEQYF. The DNA of the CDR3 is TGCAGTGCATCTAGCGGGAACTACGAGCAGTACTTC.

This chain links TRBV20-1 with TRBJ1-5; D ambiguous. Germline loops: CDR1 DFQATT, CDR2 SNEGSKA (reference sequence). The ends were cut back, 1 base at V and 6 bases at J, with 7 bases in the middle. This CDR3 spans 12 amino acids. In DNA, the CDR3 is TGCAGTGCTAGAGTGGGAAGTCAGCCCCAGCATTTT. It specifies CSARVGSQPQHF.

This clonotype was counted ten times or more. The chain employs TRBV20-1 and TRBJ1-2; D remains ambiguous. This CDR3 region has 13 residues. Trimming left V 3 bases short and J 4 bases short, with 12 bases between. Per germline, CDR1 DFQATT and CDR2 SNEGSKA (reference sequence). The CDR3 region has the DNA TGCAGTGCTAGTTTATTGGGGTCCTATGGCTACACCTTC. Translation: CSASLLGSYGYTF.

V and J are TRBV15 and TRBJ2-1; 8 positions agree with TRBD2. The CDR3 runs 14 residues. The J segment lost 7 bases and the V segment lost 2 bases, leaving 4 bases of the junction unmatched. Germline-derived CDR1 and CDR2 are LNHNV and YYDKDF (reference sequence). The chain's CDR3 is CATSRKREYNEQFF. In nucleotides, the CDR3 is TGTGCCACCAGCAGAAAGCGGGAGTATAATGAGCAGTTCTTC.

This clonotype showed up many times. This chain links TRBV25-1 with TRBJ1-1; tentative D call: TRBD1 (5 bases). Looked up from germline, CDR1 is MGHDK and CDR2 is SYGVNS. Trimming removed 4 bases from V and 0 bases from J, with 15 bases in between. The CDR3 covers 16 residues. For the CDR3, the DNA is TGTGCCAGCAGTGGTATGACGGGGGGAATGAACACTGAAGCTTTCTTT. Translation: CASSGMTGGMNTEAFF. The full variable domain, in which reference TRBV25-1 and TRBJ1-1 provide the parts outside the CDR3, is EADIYQTPRYLVIGTGKKITLECSQTMGHDKMYWYQQDPGMELHLIHYSYGVNSTEKGDLSSESTVSRIRTEHFPLTLESARPSHTSQYLCASSGMTGGMNTEAFFGQGTRLTVV.

The table lists this clonotype with many counts. V usage is TRBV7-2 and J usage is TRBJ2-5; D is undetermined. Trimming shortened V by 3 bases and J by 1 base, and 15 bases separated the two germline ends. The CDR3 runs to 16 residues. CDR1 and CDR2 from the germline V gene are SGHTA and FQGNSA. The CDR3 DNA reads TGTGCCAGCAGCTTTACCGGCTCCTCAGCCCAAGAGACCCAGTACTTC. As protein: CASSFTGSSAQETQYF.

About this clonotype itself: The CDR3 does not close with the conserved phenylalanine or tryptophan, likely indicating a read error. V and J are TRBV19 and TRBJ1-1; TRBD1 is a possible D gene (5 bases). The CDR3 loop spans 12 amino acids. CDR1 is LNHDA, CDR2 SQIVND, per germline (reference sequence). Trimming pared 5 bases from V and 6 bases from J, leaving 10 bases between. The CDR3 coding sequence is TGTGCCAGTAGTTCCACGGGACCTGAAGCTTTCCTT. Translation gives CASSSTGPEAFL.

V and J are TRBV6-4 and TRBJ2-7; the match to TRBD2 covers 11 bases. This CDR3 region has 15 residues. The V and J ends lost 6 bases and 5 bases, in that order; junction bases with no gene match: 9. CDR1 is MRHNA and CDR2 is SNTAGT in the germline V gene. In DNA form, the CDR3 reads TGTGCCAGCAGCAAGTTACCGGGACTAGCGGACGAGCAGTACTTC. It yields the protein CASSKLPGLADEQYF.

This chain links TRBV12-3 or TRBV12-4 with TRBJ2-5; 9 positions agree with TRBD2. This CDR3 comprises 15 residues. V trimming: 6 bases; J trimming: 3 bases; junction bases outside the gene matches: 8. The DNA of the CDR3 is TGTGCCAGCAGCGTGGGACTAGCCATGAAAGAGACCCAGTACTTC. Translated: CASSVGLAMKETQYF.

This clonotype was recorded many times. This chain uses TRBV2 with TRBJ1-6, with D unresolved. Deletions cut 5 bases from V and 9 bases from J, with 23 bases between. The CDR3 loop spans 17 amino acids. Germline V gives CDR1 SNHLY, CDR2 FYNNEI. The CDR3 region has the DNA TGTGCCAGCAGTTCATCCATTCGACCCGGCCGGGCTTCACCCCTCCACTTT. Protein product: CASSSSIRPGRASPLHF.

The rearrangement joins TRBV25-1 to TRBJ2-2; D uncertain. CDR3 length: 14 residues. Per germline, CDR1 MGHDK and CDR2 SYGVNS. V was cut by 7 bases and J by 5 bases, with 14 bases left in between. The CDR3 bases are TGTGCCAGCACTACCGGCCTGGGAACCGGGGAGCTGTTTTTT. Translating gives CASTTGLGTGELFF.

The rearrangement uses TRBV24-1 and TRBJ2-5; D unresolved. The length of the CDR3 is 12 residues. CDR1 is KGHDR, CDR2 SFDVKD, per germline. V was pared by 10 bases and J by 4 bases, with 12 bases between. CDR3 residues: CATLGWGETQYF. CDR3 sequence (DNA): TGTGCCACATTGGGTTGGGGAGAGACCCAGTACTTC.

There are many counts of this clonotype. The chain carries TRBV12-3 or TRBV12-4 and TRBJ1-2; D not resolved. This CDR3 has 11 residues. V was trimmed by 6 bases and J by 8 bases, leaving 10 bases between them. CDR3 coding DNA: TGTGCCAGCAGGTCTCTTAGGGGCTACACCTTC. This gives the protein CASRSLRGYTF.

This sequence joins TRBV24-1 and TRBJ1-2; 11 positions match TRBD1. The V gene's germline CDR1 is KGHDR and CDR2 SFDVKD. Trimming at V came to 9 bases and at J to 2 bases, leaving 4 bases not matched to a gene. The CDR3 runs 14 residues. The CDR3 sequence: CATGGTGGNYGYTF. The DNA of the CDR3 is TGTGCCACCGGCGGGACAGGGGGAAACTATGGCTACACCTTC.

This chain links TRBV25-1 with TRBJ2-6; D call uncertain. The germline V gene encodes CDR1 MGHDK and CDR2 SYGVNS. This CDR3 comprises 16 residues. The V gene lost 4 bases and the J gene lost 5 bases, with 15 bases spanning the gap. The CDR3 nucleotides are TGTGCCAGCAGTGCTACCCCCGATGCTAGGGCCAACGTCCTGACTTTC. As protein: CASSATPDARANVLTF.

This sequence joins TRBV2 and TRBJ2-3; D is ambiguous. Germline loops: CDR1 SNHLY, CDR2 FYNNEI. CDR3 size: 16 residues. V dropped 3 bases and J dropped 0 bases, with 13 bases sitting between them. Here the CDR3 DNA reads TGTGCCAGCAGTGAGTCTGGGCAGACTAGCACAGATACGCAGTATTTT. It specifies CASSESGQTSTDTQYF.

The sample holds many counts of this clonotype. The rearrangement links TRBV10-1 to TRBJ2-7; tentatively, D is TRBD1 (5 bases). Germline values: CDR1 WNHNN, CDR2 SYGVQD (reference sequence). The CDR3 runs 14 residues. Trimming removed 6 bases from V and 2 bases from J, with 14 bases in between. The CDR3 coding sequence is TGCGCCAGCAGCCCCAATGGGGCACCCTACGAGCAGTACTTC. Encoded protein: CASSPNGAPYEQYF.

This chain joins TRBV29-1 and TRBJ2-7, with a weak D call TRBD1 (5 bases). Trimming removed 8 bases at V and 4 bases at J, with 18 bases between. Germline loops: CDR1 SQVTM, CDR2 ANQGSEA. The CDR3 is 13 residues long. The CDR3 DNA sequence: TGCAGCAGCCAGGCAAGGGGTTCATACGAGCAGTACTTC. It specifies CSSQARGSYEQYF.

This clonotype has more than one count but fewer than ten. V gene TRBV7-2 combines with J gene TRBJ1-2; TRBD1 matches 9 bases. Germline CDR1 and CDR2: SGHTA and FQGNSA. V lost 6 bases and J lost 4; bases outside the gene matches: 6. The CDR3 is 14 amino acids. CDR3 nucleotide sequence: TGTGCCAGCAGTTTGGGACAGGGAATCTATGGCTACACCTTC. Translated, it gives CASSLGQGIYGYTF.

In regard to this clonotype: The junction does not match germline at one end; this may be a read error. This chain uses TRBV7-2 with TRBJ1-4; D gene uncertain. Per the germline V gene, CDR1 is SGHTA and CDR2 is FQGNSA. CDR3 length: 15 residues. The CDR3 spells CASSQEVTFNEKLFF. Here the CDR3 DNA reads TGCGCCAGCAGCCAAGAAGTAACTTTTAATGAAAAACTGTTTTTT.